These T cell receptor beta chains were read from a single sample in a study of T cells in Graves' hyperthyroidism and ophthalmopathy. TCRdb ran MiXCR on the multiplex PCR reads and lists one entry per CDR3 protein. The sample includes roughly 530,000 distinct CDR3 sequences, approximately 17% seen only once; the top ten take 15% to 20%. What was sequenced was blood. These receptor sequences come from a woman younger than 30 with Graves' ophthalmopathy. The conserved cysteine and the conserved F or W are not part of the CDR3 here.

J,V,CDR3
TRBJ1-1,TRBV30,AWRGGGDAF
TRBJ1-5,TRBV28,ASSLGGYSNQPQH
TRBJ2-5,TRBV27,ASSLSMRETQY
TRBJ2-3,TRBV7-3,ASSRGQADTQY
TRBJ1-5,TRBV28,ASTNQGAGQPQH
TRBJ1-2,TRBV4-2,ASSQQSGTAKANYGYT
TRBJ2-5,TRBV28,ASSHRGRGETQY
TRBJ2-5,TRBV2,ASSSEETQY
TRBJ1-1,TRBV6-1,ASLYYRGRDTEAF
TRBJ2-5,TRBV20-1,SARKAEVQETQY
TRBJ1-2,TRBV11-3,ASSSGDSPAQNYGYT
TRBJ2-7,TRBV4-1,ASSQEDREKIYEQY
TRBJ2-1,TRBV29-1,SVVNSGLAGVHEQF
TRBJ2-6,TRBV27,ASSLGINSGANVLT
TRBJ1-3,TRBV4-3,ASSSTLRGGNTIY
TRBJ2-7,TRBV3-1,ASSQDLGRDRYEQY